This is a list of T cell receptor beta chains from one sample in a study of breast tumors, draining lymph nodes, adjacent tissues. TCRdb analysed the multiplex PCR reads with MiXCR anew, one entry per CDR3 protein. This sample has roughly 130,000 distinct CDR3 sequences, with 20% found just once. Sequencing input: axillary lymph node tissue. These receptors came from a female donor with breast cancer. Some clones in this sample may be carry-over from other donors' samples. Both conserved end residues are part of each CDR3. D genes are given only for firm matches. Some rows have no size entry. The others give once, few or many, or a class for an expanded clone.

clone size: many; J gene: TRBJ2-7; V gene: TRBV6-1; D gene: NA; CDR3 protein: CASSEGPGWETYEQYF; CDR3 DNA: TGTGCCAGCAGTGAAGGTCCCGGATGGGAAACCTACGAGCAGTACTTC
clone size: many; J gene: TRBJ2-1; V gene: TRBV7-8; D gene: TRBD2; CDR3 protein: CASSLDGGGNEQFF; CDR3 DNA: TGTGCCAGCAGCTTAGATGGCGGGGGCAATGAGCAGTTCTTC
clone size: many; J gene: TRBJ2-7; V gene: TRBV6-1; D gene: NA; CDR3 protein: CASSKGQLYEQYF; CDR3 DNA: TGTGCCAGCAGTAAAGGACAGCTTTACGAGCAGTACTTC
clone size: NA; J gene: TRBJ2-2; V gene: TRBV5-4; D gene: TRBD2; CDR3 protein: CASTPGGYPGELFF; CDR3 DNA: TGTGCCAGCACCCCGGGGGGGTATCCCGGGGAGCTGTTTTTT
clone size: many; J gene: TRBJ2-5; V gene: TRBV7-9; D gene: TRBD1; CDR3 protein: CASSPAQGAQETQYF; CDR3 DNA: TGTGCCAGCAGTCCAGCACAGGGGGCTCAAGAGACCCAGTACTTC
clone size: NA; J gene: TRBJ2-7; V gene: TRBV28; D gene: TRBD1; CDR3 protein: CASRRDRYYEQYF; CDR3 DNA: TGTGCCAGCAGGAGGGACAGATACTACGAGCAGTACTTC
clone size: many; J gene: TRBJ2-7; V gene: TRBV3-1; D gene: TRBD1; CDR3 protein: CASSQAPQGIYEQYF; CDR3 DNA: TGTGCCAGCAGCCAAGCTCCACAGGGGATTTACGAGCAGTACTTC
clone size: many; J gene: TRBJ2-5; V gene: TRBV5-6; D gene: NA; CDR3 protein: CASSNSRTLQETQYF; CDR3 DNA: TGTGCCAGCAGCAATTCCAGGACGTTGCAAGAGACCCAGTACTTC
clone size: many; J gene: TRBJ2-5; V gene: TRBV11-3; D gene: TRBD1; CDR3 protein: CASSFGSRDREETQYF; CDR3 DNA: TGTGCCAGCAGCTTTGGTTCTCGGGACAGAGAAGAGACCCAGTACTTC
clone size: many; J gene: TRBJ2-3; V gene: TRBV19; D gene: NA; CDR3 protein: CASSIRRSPDTQYF; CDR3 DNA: TGTGCCAGTAGTATTCGGAGGTCTCCGGATACGCAGTATTTT
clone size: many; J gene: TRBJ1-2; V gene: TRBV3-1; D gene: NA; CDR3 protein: CASSPFSGRGYTF; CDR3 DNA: TGTGCCAGCAGCCCTTTTTCCGGACGGGGCTACACCTTC
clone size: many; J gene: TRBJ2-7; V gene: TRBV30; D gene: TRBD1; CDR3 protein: CSFGTGGYEQYF; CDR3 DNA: TGTTCTTTCGGGACAGGGGGCTACGAGCAGTACTTC
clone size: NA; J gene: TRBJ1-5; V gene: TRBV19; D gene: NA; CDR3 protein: CASRGTKDLGTQHF; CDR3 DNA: TGTGCCAGTAGGGGGACTAAGGACTTGGGTACGCAGCATTTT
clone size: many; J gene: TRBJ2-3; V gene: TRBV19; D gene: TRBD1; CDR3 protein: CASRNEQGYTDTQYF; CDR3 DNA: TGTGCCAGTAGGAATGAACAGGGGTATACAGATACGCAGTATTTT
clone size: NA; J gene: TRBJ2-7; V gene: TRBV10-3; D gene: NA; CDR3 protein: CAISAGGRGDDEQYF; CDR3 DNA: TGTGCCATCAGTGCAGGTGGGCGGGGTGATGACGAGCAGTACTTC
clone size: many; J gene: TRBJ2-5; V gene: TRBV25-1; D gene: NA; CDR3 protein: CASSESGPAGKTQYF; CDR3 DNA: TGTGCCAGCAGTGAGTCTGGACCAGCTGGAAAGACCCAGTACTTC
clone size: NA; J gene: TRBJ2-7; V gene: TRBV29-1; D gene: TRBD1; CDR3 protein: CSVGGQAYEQYF; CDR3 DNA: TGCAGCGTTGGAGGACAGGCCTACGAGCAGTACTTC
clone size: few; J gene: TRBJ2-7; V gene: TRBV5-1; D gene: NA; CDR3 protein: CASSSDGYVQYF; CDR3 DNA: TGCGCCAGCAGCTCCGACGGTTACGTGCAGTACTTC
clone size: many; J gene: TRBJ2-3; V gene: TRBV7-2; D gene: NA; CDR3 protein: CASSVTTSTDTQYF; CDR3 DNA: TGTGCCAGCAGCGTTACAACTAGCACAGATACGCAGTATTTT
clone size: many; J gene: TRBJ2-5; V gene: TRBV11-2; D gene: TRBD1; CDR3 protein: CASSMGQKETQYF; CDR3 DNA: TGTGCCAGCAGCATGGGACAGAAAGAGACCCAGTACTTC
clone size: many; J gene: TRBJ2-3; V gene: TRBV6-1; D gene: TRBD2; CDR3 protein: CASTPGLASDTQYF; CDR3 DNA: TGTGCCAGCACCCCGGGACTAGCGTCAGATACGCAGTATTTT
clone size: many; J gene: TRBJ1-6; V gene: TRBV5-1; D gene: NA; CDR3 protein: CASSPGTAKNSPLHF; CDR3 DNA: TGCGCCAGCAGCCCTGGGACGGCGAAAAATTCACCCCTCCACTTT
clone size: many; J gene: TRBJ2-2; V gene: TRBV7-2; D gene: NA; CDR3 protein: CASSLSRTAANTGELFF; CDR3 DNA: TGTGCCAGCAGCTTATCAAGGACAGCTGCGAACACCGGGGAGCTGTTTTTT
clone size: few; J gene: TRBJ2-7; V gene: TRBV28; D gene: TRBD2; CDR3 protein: CASNTVAGRSYEQYF; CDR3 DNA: TGTGCCAGCAATACGGTAGCGGGCCGCTCCTACGAGCAGTACTTC
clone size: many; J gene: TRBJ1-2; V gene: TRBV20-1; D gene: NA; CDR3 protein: CSARDVGGGTYGYTF; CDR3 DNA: TGCAGTGCTAGAGATGTGGGAGGCGGGACCTATGGCTACACCTTC
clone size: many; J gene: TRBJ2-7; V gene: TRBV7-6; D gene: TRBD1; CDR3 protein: CASSMGQELYEQYF; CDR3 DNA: TGTGCCAGCAGCATGGGACAGGAACTCTACGAGCAGTACTTC
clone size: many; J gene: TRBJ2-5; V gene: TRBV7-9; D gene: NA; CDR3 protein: CASSFDRETQYF; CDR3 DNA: TGTGCCAGCAGCTTTGACCGGGAGACCCAGTACTTC
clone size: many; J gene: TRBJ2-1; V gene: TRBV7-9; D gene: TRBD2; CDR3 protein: CASSLGVRRESSYNEQFF; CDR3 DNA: TGTGCCAGCAGCTTAGGGGTAAGGCGGGAGTCTTCCTACAATGAGCAGTTCTTC
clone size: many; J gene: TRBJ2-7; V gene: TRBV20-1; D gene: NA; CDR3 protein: CSASHGRNYEQYF; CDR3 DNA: TGCAGTGCTAGCCACGGGAGAAACTACGAGCAGTACTTC
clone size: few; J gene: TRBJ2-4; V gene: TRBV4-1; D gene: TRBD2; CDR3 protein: CASSRGTSGGWDIQYF; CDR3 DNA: TGCGCCAGCAGCCGTGGGACTAGCGGGGGGTGGGACATTCAGTACTTC
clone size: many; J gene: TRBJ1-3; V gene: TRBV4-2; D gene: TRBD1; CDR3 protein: CASSQDHQGALGNTIYF; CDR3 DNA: TGTGCCAGCAGCCAAGATCACCAGGGGGCGCTTGGAAACACCATATATTTT